These 14 T cell receptor beta chains came from one sample sequenced in a study of blood T cell repertoires in COVID-19. Sequenced by immunoSEQ multiplex PCR; TCRdb stores in-frame clones only, minus some. The sample contains about 34,000 clones, approximately 85% of which appear only once. Sequences were obtained from peripheral blood. Every receptor here comes from a woman aged 55-69 years with active COVID-19.

J is TRBJ2-7 and V is TRBV7-2; 10 nucleotides line up with TRBD2. Germline CDR1 reads SGHTA; CDR2 reads FQGNSA. This CDR3 region has 17 residues. V trimming: 1 base; J trimming: 4 bases; junction bases outside the gene matches: 10. The CDR3, as DNA: TGTGCCAGCAGCTTAGAATGGTTCGGACTAGCGGTGTACGAGCAGTACTTC. Protein: CASSLEWFGLAVYEQYF.

The CDR3 reads CASSHYYEQYF. CDR3 bases: TGTGCCAGCAGCCATTACTACGAGCAGTACTTC. This chain joins TRBV3-1 (or the pseudogene TRBV3-2) and TRBJ2-7; no reliable D call. This CDR3 spans 11 amino acids. CDR1 and CDR2 from the germline V gene are LGHDT and YNNKEL (reference sequence). Trimming cost V 3 bases and J 3 bases, with 3 bases left between them.

This clone has just a few counts. The V gene is TRBV19, the J gene TRBJ1-2, with a tentative D call TRBD1 (5 bases). CDR3 length: 16 residues. Trimming shortened V by 5 bases and J by 5 bases, and 21 bases separated the two germline ends. The V gene's germline CDR1 is LNHDA and CDR2 SQIVND (reference sequence). CDR3 sequence reads: CASSADTGASRYGYTF. The CDR3 DNA reads TGTGCCAGTAGTGCAGACACAGGCGCTAGTCGTTATGGCTACACCTTC. The full variable domain, with the rest looked up from reference TRBV19 and TRBJ1-2, is DGGITQSPKYLFRKEGQNVTLSCEQNLNHDAMYWYRQDPGQGLRLIYYSQIVNDFQKGDIAEGYSVSREKKESFPLTVTSAQKNPTAFYLCASSADTGASRYGYTFGSGTRLTVV.

The chain links TRBV3-1 (or the pseudogene TRBV3-2) to TRBJ2-5, with 12 bases that match TRBD2. V trimming: 8 bases; J trimming: 4 bases; junction bases outside the gene matches: 11. CDR1 is LGHDT, CDR2 YNNKEL, per germline (reference sequence). The CDR3 runs to 16 residues. CDR3 region: CASSSRVLAGGETQYF. The CDR3 region has the DNA TGTGCCAGCTCCTCCCGAGTACTAGCGGGAGGAGAGACCCAGTACTTC.

The rearrangement joins TRBV5-5 to TRBJ2-7; the match to TRBD1 covers 8 bases. The junction had 11 bases not matched to a gene; V was cut back by 5 bases and J by 7 bases. The CDR3 has 14 amino acids. The germline V gene has CDR1 SGHKS and CDR2 YYEKEE (reference sequence). The CDR3, as DNA: TGTGCCAGCAGTTATTCAGGGGGCGCGGGGGAGCAGTACTTC. Protein: CASSYSGGAGEQYF.

This sequence joins TRBV7-3 and TRBJ1-4, with 9 bases identical to TRBD1. The CDR3 covers 14 residues. Germline CDR1 reads SGHTA; CDR2 reads FQGTGA. V lost 5 bases and J lost 5; bases outside the gene matches: 3. CDR3 amino acids: CASSPGTGNEKLFF. DNA of the CDR3: TGTGCCAGCAGCCCCGGGACAGGGAATGAAAAACTGTTTTTT.

V usage is TRBV2 and J usage is TRBJ2-2; TRBD1 is a possible D gene (6 bases). The length of the CDR3 is 15 residues. The V end lost 0 bases, the J end lost 4 bases, and 9 bases lay between the germline ends. Germline V lookup: CDR1 SNHLY, CDR2 FYNNEI. CDR3 in DNA: TGTGCCAGCAGTGAAGCCAGGGGCTCCACCGGGGAGCTGTTTTTT. Translated, it gives CASSEARGSTGELFF.

Comment on this clone: A read error may account for a junction end that differs from germline. The V and J genes are TRBV12-3 or TRBV12-4 and TRBJ2-3; 7 bases are a match to TRBD2. This CDR3 has 12 amino acids. The CDR3 DNA sequence: TGTGCCAGCTTGCGGAGCGGGACCCAAAGTCATTTT. Residues: CASLRSGTQSHF.

This sequence joins TRBV7-2 and TRBJ1-1; a weak D match, TRBD1 (6 bases). This CDR3 region has 14 residues. V lost 5 bases to trimming and J lost 8 bases, with 18 bases between them. CDR1 and CDR2 from the germline V gene are SGHTA and FQGNSA. The CDR3 sequence is CASSQQGGLFEAFF. The CDR3 nucleotides read TGTGCCAGCAGCCAACAAGGGGGTTTGTTCGAAGCTTTCTTT.

The chain is built from TRBV5-1 and TRBJ1-6; D perhaps matches TRBD1 (6 bases). Germline loops: CDR1 SGHRS, CDR2 YFSETQ. V gave up 1 base and J gave up 6 bases, with 14 bases separating them. The CDR3 consists of 16 residues. The CDR3 DNA reads TGCGCCAGCAGCTTGTTATCCGGGACAACTAATTCACCCCTCCACTTT. This encodes CASSLLSGTTNSPLHF.

For the CDR3, the DNA is TGTGCCAGCACGCCGGGAGTAAACTACGAGCAGTACTTC. Translating gives CASTPGVNYEQYF. This rearrangement joins TRBV6-5 to TRBJ2-7, with a tentative D call TRBD2 (6 bases). CDR1 MNHEY and CDR2 SVGAGI come from the germline V gene. This CDR3 contains 13 residues. Trimming cost V 7 bases and J 3 bases, with 13 bases left between them.

The CDR3 loop is CATSFWNRNQPQHF. CDR3 coding DNA: TGTGCCACCAGTTTTTGGAACAGAAATCAGCCCCAGCATTTT. This sequence joins TRBV24-1 and TRBJ1-5; D not certain. Germline-derived CDR1 and CDR2 are KGHDR and SFDVKD. V gave up 6 bases and J gave up 4 bases, with 12 bases separating them. The CDR3 runs 14 residues.

J is TRBJ2-7 and V is TRBV27; the match to TRBD2 covers 7 bases. J gave up 0 bases and V 10 bases, and 6 bases lay outside the gene matches. This CDR3 comprises 13 residues. The V gene's germline CDR1 is MNHEY and CDR2 SMNVEV (reference sequence). The CDR3: CATKSGTSYEQYF. The CDR3 DNA reads TGTGCCACCAAGAGCGGGACCTCCTACGAGCAGTACTTC.

This chain connects TRBV19 to TRBJ1-1, with 8 nucleotides matching TRBD1. CDR1 and CDR2 (germline): LNHDA, SQIVND (reference sequence). This CDR3 region has 16 residues. V dropped 5 bases and J dropped 1; count of bases not matched to a gene: 9. The CDR3 sequence: CASSWTGTGPNTEAFF. The CDR3 nucleotides are TGTGCCAGTAGTTGGACCGGGACAGGCCCGAACACTGAAGCTTTCTTT.